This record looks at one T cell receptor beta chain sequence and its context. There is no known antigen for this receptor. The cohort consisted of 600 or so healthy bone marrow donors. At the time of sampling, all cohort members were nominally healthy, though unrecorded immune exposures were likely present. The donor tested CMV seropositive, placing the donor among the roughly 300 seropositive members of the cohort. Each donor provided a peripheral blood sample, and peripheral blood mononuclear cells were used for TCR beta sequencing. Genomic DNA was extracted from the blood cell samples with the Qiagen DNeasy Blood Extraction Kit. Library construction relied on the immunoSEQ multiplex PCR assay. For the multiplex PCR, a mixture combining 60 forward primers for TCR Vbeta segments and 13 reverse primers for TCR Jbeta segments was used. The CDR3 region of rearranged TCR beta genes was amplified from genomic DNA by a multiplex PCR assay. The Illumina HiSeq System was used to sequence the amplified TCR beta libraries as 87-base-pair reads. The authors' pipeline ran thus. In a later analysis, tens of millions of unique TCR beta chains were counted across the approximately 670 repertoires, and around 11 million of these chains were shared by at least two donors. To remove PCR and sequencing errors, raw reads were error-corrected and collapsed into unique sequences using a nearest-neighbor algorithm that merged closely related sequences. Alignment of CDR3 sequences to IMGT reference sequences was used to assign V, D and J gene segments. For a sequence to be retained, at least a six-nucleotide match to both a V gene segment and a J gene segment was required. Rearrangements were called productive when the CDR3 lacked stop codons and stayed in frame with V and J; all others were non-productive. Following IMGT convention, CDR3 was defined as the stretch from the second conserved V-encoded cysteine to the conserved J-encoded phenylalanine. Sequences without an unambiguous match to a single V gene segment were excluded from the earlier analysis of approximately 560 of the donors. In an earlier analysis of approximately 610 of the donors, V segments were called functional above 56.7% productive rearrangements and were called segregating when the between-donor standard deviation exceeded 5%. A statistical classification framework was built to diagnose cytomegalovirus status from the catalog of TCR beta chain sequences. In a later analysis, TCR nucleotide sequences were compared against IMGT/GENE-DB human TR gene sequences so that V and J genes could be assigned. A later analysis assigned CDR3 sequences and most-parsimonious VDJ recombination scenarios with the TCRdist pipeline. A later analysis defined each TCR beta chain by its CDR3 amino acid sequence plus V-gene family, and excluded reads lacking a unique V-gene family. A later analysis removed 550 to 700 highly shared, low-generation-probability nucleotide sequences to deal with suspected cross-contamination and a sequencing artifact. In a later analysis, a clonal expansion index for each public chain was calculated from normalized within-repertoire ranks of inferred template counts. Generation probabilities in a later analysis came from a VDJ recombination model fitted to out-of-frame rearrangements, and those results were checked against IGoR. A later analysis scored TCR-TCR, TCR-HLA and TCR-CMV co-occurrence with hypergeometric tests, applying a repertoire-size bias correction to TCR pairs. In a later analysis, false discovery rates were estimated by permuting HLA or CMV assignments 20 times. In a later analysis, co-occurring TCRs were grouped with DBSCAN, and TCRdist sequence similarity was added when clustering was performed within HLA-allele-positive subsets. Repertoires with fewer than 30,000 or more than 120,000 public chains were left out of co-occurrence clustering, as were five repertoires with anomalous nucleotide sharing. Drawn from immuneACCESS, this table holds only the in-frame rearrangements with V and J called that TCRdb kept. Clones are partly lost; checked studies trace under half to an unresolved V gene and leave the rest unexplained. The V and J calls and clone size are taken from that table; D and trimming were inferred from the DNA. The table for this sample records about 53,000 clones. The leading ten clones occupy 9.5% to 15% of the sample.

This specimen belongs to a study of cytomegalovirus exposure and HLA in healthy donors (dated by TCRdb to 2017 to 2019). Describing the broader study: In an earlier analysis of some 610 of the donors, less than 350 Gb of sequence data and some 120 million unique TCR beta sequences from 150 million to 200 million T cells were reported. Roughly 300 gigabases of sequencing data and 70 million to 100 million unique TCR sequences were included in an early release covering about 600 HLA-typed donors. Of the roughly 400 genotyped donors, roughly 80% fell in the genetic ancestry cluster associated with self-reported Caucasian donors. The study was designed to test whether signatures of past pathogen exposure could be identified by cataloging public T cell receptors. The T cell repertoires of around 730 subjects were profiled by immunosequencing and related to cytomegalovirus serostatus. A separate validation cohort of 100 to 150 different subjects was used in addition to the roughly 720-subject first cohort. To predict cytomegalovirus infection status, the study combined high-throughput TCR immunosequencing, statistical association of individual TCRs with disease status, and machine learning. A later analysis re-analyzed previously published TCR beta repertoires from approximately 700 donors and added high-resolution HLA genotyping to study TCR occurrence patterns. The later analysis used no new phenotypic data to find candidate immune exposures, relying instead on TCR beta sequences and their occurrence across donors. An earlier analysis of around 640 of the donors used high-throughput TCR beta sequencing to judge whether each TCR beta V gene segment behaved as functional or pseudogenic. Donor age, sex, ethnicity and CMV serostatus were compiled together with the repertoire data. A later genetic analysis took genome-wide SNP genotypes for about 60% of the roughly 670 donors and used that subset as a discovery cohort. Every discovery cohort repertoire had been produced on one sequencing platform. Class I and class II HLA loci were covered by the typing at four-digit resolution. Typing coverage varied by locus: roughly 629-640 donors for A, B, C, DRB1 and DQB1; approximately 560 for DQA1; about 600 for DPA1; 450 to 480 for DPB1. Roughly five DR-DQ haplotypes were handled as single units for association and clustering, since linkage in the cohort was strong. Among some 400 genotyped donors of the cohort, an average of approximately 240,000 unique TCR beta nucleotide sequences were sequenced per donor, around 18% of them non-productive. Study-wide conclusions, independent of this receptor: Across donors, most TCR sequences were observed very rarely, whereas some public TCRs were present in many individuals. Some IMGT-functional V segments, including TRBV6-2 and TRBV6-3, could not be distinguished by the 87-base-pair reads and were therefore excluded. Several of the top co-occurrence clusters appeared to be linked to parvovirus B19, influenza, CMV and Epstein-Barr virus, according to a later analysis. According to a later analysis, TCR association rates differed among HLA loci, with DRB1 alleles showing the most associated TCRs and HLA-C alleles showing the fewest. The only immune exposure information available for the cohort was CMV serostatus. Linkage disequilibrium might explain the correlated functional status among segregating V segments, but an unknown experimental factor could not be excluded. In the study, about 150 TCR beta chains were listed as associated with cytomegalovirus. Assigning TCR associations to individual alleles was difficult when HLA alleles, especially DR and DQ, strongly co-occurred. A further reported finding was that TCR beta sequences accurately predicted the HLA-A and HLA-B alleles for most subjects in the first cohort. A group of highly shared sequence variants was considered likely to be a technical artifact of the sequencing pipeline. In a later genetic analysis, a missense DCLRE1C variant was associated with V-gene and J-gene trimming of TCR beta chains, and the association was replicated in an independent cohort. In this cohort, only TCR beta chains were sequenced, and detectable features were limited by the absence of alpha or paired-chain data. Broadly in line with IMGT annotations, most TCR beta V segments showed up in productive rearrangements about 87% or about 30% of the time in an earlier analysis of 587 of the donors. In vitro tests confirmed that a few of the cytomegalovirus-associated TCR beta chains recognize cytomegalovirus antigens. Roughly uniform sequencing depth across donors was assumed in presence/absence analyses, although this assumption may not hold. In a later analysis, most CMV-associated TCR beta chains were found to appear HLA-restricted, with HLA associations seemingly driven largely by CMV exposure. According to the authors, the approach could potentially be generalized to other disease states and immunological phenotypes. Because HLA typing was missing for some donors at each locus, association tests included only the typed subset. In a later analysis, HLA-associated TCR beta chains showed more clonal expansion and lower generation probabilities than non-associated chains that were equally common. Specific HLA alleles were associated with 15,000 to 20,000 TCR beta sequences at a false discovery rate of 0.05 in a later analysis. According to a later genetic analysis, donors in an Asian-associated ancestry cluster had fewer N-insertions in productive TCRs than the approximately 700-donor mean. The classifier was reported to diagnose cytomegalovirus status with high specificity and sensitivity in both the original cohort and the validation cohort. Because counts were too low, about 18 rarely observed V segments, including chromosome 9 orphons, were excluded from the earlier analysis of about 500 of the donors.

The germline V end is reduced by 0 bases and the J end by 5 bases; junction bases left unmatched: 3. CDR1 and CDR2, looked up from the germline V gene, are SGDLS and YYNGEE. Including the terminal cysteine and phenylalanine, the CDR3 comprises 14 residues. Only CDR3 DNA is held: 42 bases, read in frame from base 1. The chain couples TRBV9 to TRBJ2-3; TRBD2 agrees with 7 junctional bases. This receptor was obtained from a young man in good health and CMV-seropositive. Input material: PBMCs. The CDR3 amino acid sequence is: CASSVEGRGDTQYF. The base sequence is TGTGCCAGCAGCGTAGAAGGGAGGGGAGATACGCAGTATTTT.